Sequencing of this T cell receptor (beta chain) was carried out in a study of CD8 T cells in ankylosing spondylitis. This CDR3 is 14 amino acids long. The V and J ends lost 7 bases and 1 base, in that order; junction bases with no gene match: 5. Each CDR3 protein gets one entry after TCRdb re-called the 5' RACE reads with MiXCR. The repertoire consists of 250,000 or so distinct CDR3 sequences, with about a sixth occurring once and the leading ten covering more than 25%. This rearrangement joins TRBV12-3 or TRBV12-4 to TRBJ2-7, with 9 bases that match TRBD2. Sequenced material: blood, either unsorted or a sorted T cell fraction (not recorded which). The source is a male donor with ankylosing spondylitis or in good health (not recorded which). CDR3: CASTAGGASYEQYF. As DNA, the CDR3 is TGTGCCAGCACCGCGGGGGGGGCTTCCTACGAGCAGTACTTC.